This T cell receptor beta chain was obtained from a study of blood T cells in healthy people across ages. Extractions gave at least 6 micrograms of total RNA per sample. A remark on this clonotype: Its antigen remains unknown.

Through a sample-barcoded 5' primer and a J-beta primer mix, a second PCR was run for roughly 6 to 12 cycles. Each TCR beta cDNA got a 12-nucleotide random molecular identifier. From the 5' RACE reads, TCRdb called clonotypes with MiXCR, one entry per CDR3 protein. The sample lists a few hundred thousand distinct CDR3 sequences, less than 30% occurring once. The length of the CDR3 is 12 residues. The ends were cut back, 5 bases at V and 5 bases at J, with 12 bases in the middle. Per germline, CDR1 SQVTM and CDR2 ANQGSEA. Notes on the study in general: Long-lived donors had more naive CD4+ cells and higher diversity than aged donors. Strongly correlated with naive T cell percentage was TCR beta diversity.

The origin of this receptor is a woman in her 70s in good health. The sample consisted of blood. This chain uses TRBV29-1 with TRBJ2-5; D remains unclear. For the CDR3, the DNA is TGCAGCGTTCGGCAAAGTAAGGAGACCCAGTACTTC. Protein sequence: CSVRQSKETQYF.